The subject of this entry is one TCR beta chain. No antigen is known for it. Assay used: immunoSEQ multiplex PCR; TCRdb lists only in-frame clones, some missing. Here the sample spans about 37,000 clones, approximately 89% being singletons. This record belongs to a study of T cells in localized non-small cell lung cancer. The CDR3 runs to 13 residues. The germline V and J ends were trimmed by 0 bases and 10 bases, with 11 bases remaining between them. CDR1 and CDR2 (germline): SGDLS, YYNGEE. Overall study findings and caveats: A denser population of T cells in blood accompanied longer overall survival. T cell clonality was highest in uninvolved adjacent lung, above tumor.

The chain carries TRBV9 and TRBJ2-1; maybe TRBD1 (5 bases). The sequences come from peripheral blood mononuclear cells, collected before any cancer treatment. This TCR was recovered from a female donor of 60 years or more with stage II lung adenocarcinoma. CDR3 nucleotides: TGTGCCAGCAGCGTAGTTGGTGCAGGGGAGCAGTTCTTC. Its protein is CASSVVGAGEQFF.